This T cell receptor beta chain is drawn from a study of T cell responses to AZD1222 COVID-19 vaccine. The method was immunoSEQ multiplex PCR; TCRdb's version includes in-frame clones alone and lacks a portion of them. This table holds over 110,000 clones, about 91% found once. This clone was seen just once. The antigen is unknown. Regarding the study as a whole: Most donors were white British, females outnumbered males, and clonal diversity was possibly underestimated.

The germline V gene encodes CDR1 SGHTS and CDR2 YDEGEE. The V gene lost 5 bases and the J gene lost 1 base, with 9 bases spanning the gap. The CDR3 length is 13 residues. The gene calls are TRBV5-8 and TRBJ1-2; the D is unclear. Sequenced here: peripheral blood, sampled 28 days after the second AZD1222 dose. The clonotype originates from an adult who received the AZD1222 COVID-19 vaccine. CDR3 sequence: CASRDRFNYGYTF. The DNA of the CDR3 is TGTGCCAGCAGGGATCGATTTAACTATGGCTACACCTTC.